This paragraph covers one T cell receptor (beta chain) sequence. The record originates from a study of Ad26.COV2.S vaccination and SARS-CoV-2 variants. Study-wide background: Ad26.COV2.S given intramuscularly, once or twice 56 days apart.

As to treatment: 19 received Ad26.COV2.S at low or high dose, single or two shots; about 5 received placebo; per-sample allocation not given. Sampling happened 63 days after the first vaccine or placebo injection. The CDR3 is 16 residues long. Germline CDR1 SGHRS, CDR2 YFSETQ. The J segment lost 4 bases and the V segment lost 0 bases, leaving 8 bases of the junction unmatched. The data were produced by immunoSEQ multiplex PCR, yet TCRdb's version contains in-frame clones alone and is incomplete. The data contain around 300,000 clones, 70% to 90% of them singletons. The sequence derives from a person between 18 and 65 years old who received the Ad26.COV2.S COVID-19 vaccine or a placebo. Sequences were derived from peripheral blood, sampled in a trial of Ad26.COV2.S vaccine versus placebo. This sequence joins TRBV5-1 and TRBJ2-3, with 7 bases matching TRBD2. Here the CDR3 reads CASSLVSGGFADTQYF. For the CDR3, the DNA is TGCGCCAGCAGCTTGGTCTCCGGGGGGTTTGCAGATACGCAGTATTTT.